The 13 T cell receptor beta chains reported below all come from one sample, sequenced in a study of T cell responses to AZD1222 COVID-19 vaccine. Only in-frame clones appear in the TCRdb table, and some are missing; sequencing was by immunoSEQ multiplex PCR. The sample lists around 95,000 clones; about nine tenths were seen once. Sequencing was performed on peripheral blood, taken on day 0 of AZD1222 vaccination. The receptors originated from an adult in good health.

The chain is built from TRBV27 and TRBJ2-1, with D perhaps matching TRBD1 or TRBD2 (5 bases each). CDR1 and CDR2 from the germline V gene are MNHEY and SMNVEV (reference sequence). Trimming took 0 bases from V and 12 from J, leaving 12 bases between them. The CDR3 is made up of 13 amino acids. The chain's CDR3 is CASSLSRDLGQFF. CDR3 DNA: TGTGCCAGCAGTTTATCGAGGGACCTAGGGCAGTTCTTC.

The chain recombines TRBV3-1 (or the pseudogene TRBV3-2) with TRBJ2-1; TRBD2 agrees at 10 bases. From germline, CDR1 is LGHDT and CDR2 YNNKEL (reference sequence). Germline trimming cut 5 bases from V and 8 bases from J; bases unmatched to any gene: 15. This CDR3 is 17 amino acids long. DNA of the CDR3: TGTGCCAGCAGCTACCGGAGTGGGCTAGCGGGAGTCGATGAGCAGTTCTTC. Translation: CASSYRSGLAGVDEQFF.

CDR3 residues: CASSLRTTSNEKLFF. CDR3 coding DNA: TGTGCCAGCAGCTTGAGGACGACTAGTAATGAAAAACTGTTTTTT. The genes are TRBV5-4 and TRBJ1-4; D remains ambiguous. Germline assignment: CDR1 SGHNT and CDR2 YYREEE (reference sequence). V lost 1 base and J 4 bases, leaving 11 bases between the germline ends. This CDR3 is 15 amino acids long. The whole variable domain, remainder taken from reference TRBV5-4 and TRBJ1-4, is ETGVTQSPTHLIKTRGQQVTLRCSSQSGHNTVSWYQQALGQGPQFIFQYYREEENGRGNFPPRFSGLQFPNYSSELNVNALELDDSALYLCASSLRTTSNEKLFFGSGTQLSVL.

This clone was recorded only once. The chain carries TRBV27 and TRBJ1-1; tentative D call: TRBD1 (5 bases). V lost 3 bases, J lost 2 bases, and 7 bases lay in between. From germline, CDR1 is MNHEY and CDR2 SMNVEV (reference sequence). This CDR3 has 13 amino acids. The CDR3 here is CASSFQGNTEAFF. The CDR3 bases are TGTGCCAGCAGTTTTCAGGGCAACACTGAAGCTTTCTTT.

The chain recombines TRBV5-3 with TRBJ1-5; D remains unclear. TRBV5-3 is annotated as an ORF whose role is uncertain. Trimming removed 0 bases from V and 3 bases from J, with 7 bases in between. The CDR3 loop spans 14 amino acids. The chain's CDR3 is CARSLARVNQPQHF. As DNA, the CDR3 is TGTGCCAGAAGCTTGGCCCGTGTCAATCAGCCCCAGCATTTT.

The chain has TRBV9 and TRBJ2-4; tentative D call: TRBD2 (6 bases). Trimming shortened V by 5 bases and J by 6 bases, and 18 bases separated the two germline ends. Per the germline V gene, CDR1 is SGDLS and CDR2 is YYNGEE. This CDR3 is built from 15 residues. CDR3 sequence reads: CASSETGSAGNIQYF. Written as DNA, the CDR3 is TGTGCCAGCAGTGAGACCGGGAGTGCGGGAAACATTCAGTACTTC.

This chain uses TRBV9 with TRBJ2-1; 12 bases line up with TRBD2. CDR3 length: 14 amino acids. The germline V gene encodes CDR1 SGDLS and CDR2 YYNGEE. V gave up 4 bases and J gave up 7 bases; unmatched junction bases: 3. The DNA of the CDR3 is TGTGCCAGCAGCCGGACTAGCGGGAAGAATGAGCAGTTCTTC. As protein: CASSRTSGKNEQFF.

This chain connects TRBV27 to TRBJ1-1; no definite D call. From germline, CDR1 is MNHEY and CDR2 SMNVEV (reference sequence). V lost 3 bases to trimming and J lost 11 bases, with 13 bases between them. The CDR3 covers 12 residues. The CDR3 spells CASSFVGRVAFF. CDR3 in DNA: TGTGCCAGCAGTTTCGTCGGGAGAGTTGCTTTCTTT.

The J gene is TRBJ2-1, the V gene TRBV6-5; tentatively, D is TRBD1 (5 bases). Between the trimmed V and J ends, which lost 10 bases and 0 bases, there was a span of 16 bases. The CDR3 length is 15 residues. The germline V gene encodes CDR1 MNHEY and CDR2 SVGAGI. DNA for the CDR3: TGTGCCAACAGGATCTCCTTGAGCTCCTACAATGAGCAGTTCTTC. Its protein is CANRISLSSYNEQFF.

V gene TRBV27 combines with J gene TRBJ1-6, with D possibly being TRBD1 (5 bases). The germline gives CDR1 MNHEY, CDR2 SMNVEV (reference sequence). V lost 6 bases, J lost 3 bases, and 12 bases lay in between. The CDR3 sequence is 15 residues long. In DNA form, the CDR3 reads TGTGCCAGCAGGGGGCAGCCTGTCTATAATTCACCCCTCCACTTT. Translated, it gives CASRGQPVYNSPLHF.

This clone was detected once. This chain connects TRBV3-1 (or the pseudogene TRBV3-2) to TRBJ1-2; a possible D gene is TRBD1 (6 bases). The CDR3 runs to 17 residues. V lost 2 bases to trimming and J lost 4 bases, with 20 bases between them. Germline values: CDR1 LGHDT, CDR2 YNNKEL (reference sequence). In DNA, the CDR3 is TGTGCCAGCAGCCAACTCAGGGGTGAGGATGATGGCTATGGCTACACCTTC. This sequence encodes CASSQLRGEDDGYGYTF.

The chain combines TRBV27 with TRBJ2-5; 8 bases map to TRBD1. The CDR3 has 16 amino acids. CDR1 MNHEY and CDR2 SMNVEV come from the germline V gene (reference sequence). V shed 2 bases and J 4 bases; nucleotides not matched to a gene: 9. CDR3 sequence (DNA): TGTGCCAGCAGTTTACAGACAGGGGAAGGAGCAGAGACCCAGTACTTC. Translated: CASSLQTGEGAETQYF.

The chain has TRBV5-1 and TRBJ1-1; 9 bases are shared with TRBD1. Germline V lookup: CDR1 SGHRS, CDR2 YFSETQ. The CDR3 is made up of 15 amino acids. J was trimmed by 2 bases and V by 5 bases; bases with no gene match: 7. CDR3 sequence reads: CASRSGTGINTEAFF. The CDR3 DNA is TGCGCCAGCAGGTCCGGGACAGGGATTAACACTGAAGCTTTCTTT.